This TCR beta chain was retrieved from a study of cytomegalovirus exposure and HLA in healthy donors. The overall study: The roughly 110 validation repertoires were reported in a later analysis to have been generated on the same platform as the roughly 700 first-cohort repertoires.

CDR1 and CDR2 (germline): ENHRY, SYGVKD. The CDR3 is made up of 13 amino acids. The junction had 6 bases not matched to a gene; V was cut back by 10 bases and J by 1 base. Study-level points and caveats: Cytomegalovirus status was reportedly diagnosed by the classifier with high specificity and sensitivity. Later, an analysis found that TCR clusters from the first cohort tended to co-occur in the 120 or so validation repertoires. The study found most TCR sequences rare, yet found some public TCRs in many donors.

Profiled with immunoSEQ multiplex PCR; TCRdb holds only in-frame clones, not every one. The data contain 50,000 to 65,000 clones, about 96% of them singletons. Comment on this clone: What it recognizes is unknown.

The TCR sequence derives from a woman between 18 and 30 years old in good health and CMV-seronegative. This chain links TRBV10-3 with TRBJ2-5; the match to TRBD1 covers 7 bases. Sequences were obtained from PBMCs. This chain's CDR3 is CATTTGAQETQYF. The DNA of the CDR3 is TGTGCCACCACAACAGGGGCCCAAGAGACCCAGTACTTC.